The 26 T cell receptor beta chains in this list originate from one sample, sequenced in a study of OX40 agonist ivuxolimab in advanced cancers. TCRdb keeps only in-frame clones here, not all; method: immunoSEQ multiplex PCR. The repertoire holds 92,000 or so clones, with 75% to 90% as singletons. Source: CD4+ or CD8+ T cells sorted from blood, taken in a trial of the OX40 agonist ivuxolimab. These receptors originate from an adult with an advanced solid tumor such as melanoma, head and neck, liver or kidney cancer.

This sequence joins TRBV19 and TRBJ2-1; tentative D call: TRBD1 (6 bases). Trimming stripped 3 bases from V and 10 bases from J, with 13 bases between. Looked up from germline, CDR1 is LNHDA and CDR2 is SQIVND (reference sequence). The CDR3 spans 13 residues. Here the CDR3 reads CASSMRGQPEQFF. The CDR3 bases are TGTGCCAGTAGTATGAGAGGACAGCCGGAGCAGTTCTTC.

This clone turned up a few times. J is TRBJ2-7 and V is TRBV7-9, with D perhaps being TRBD1 or TRBD2 (7 bases each). The V end was cut by 7 bases, the J end by 3 bases, with 19 bases between. Germline CDR1 SEHNR, CDR2 FQNEAQ (reference sequence). The CDR3 spans 15 residues. The CDR3 sequence: CASNRAGQTNYEQYF. Written as DNA, the CDR3 is TGTGCCAGCAACCGAGCGGGACAGACAAACTACGAGCAGTACTTC.

V is TRBV18 and J is TRBJ1-3, with TRBD1 matching 7 bases. Looked up from germline, CDR1 is KGHSH and CDR2 is LQKENI. V lost 4 bases and J lost 2; bases outside the gene matches: 11. The CDR3 sequence is 17 residues long. CDR3 amino acids: CASSRARQGAAGNTIYF. CDR3 sequence (DNA): TGTGCCAGCTCACGAGCGAGACAGGGAGCGGCTGGAAACACCATATATTTT.

This chain links TRBV7-2 with TRBJ2-5; 8 bases map to TRBD1. Unmatched junction bases numbered 9, after V lost 4 bases and J lost 5 bases. The CDR3 consists of 15 residues. Per the germline V gene, CDR1 is SGHTA and CDR2 is FQGNSA. The CDR3 bases are TGTGCCAGCAGCTCCAGCAGGGGGCGCGGGGAGACCCAGTACTTC. This codes for CASSSSRGRGETQYF.

There are a few counts of this clone. V is TRBV6-1 and J is TRBJ1-1; D is perhaps TRBD1 (5 bases). This CDR3 contains 11 residues. Germline V gene lookup returns CDR1 MNHNS and CDR2 SASEGT. Trimming shortened V by 5 bases and J by 10 bases, and 11 bases separated the two germline ends. The CDR3 nucleotides are TGTGCCAGCAGTACTTCCGGGACAGCTTTCTTT. Residues: CASSTSGTAFF.

The chain recombines TRBV9 with TRBJ2-7, with 9 positions matching TRBD1. Germline V gene lookup returns CDR1 SGDLS and CDR2 YYNGEE. V lost 3 bases to trimming and J lost 3 bases; unmatched junction nucleotides: 4. There are 14 residues in the CDR3. CDR3: CASSAGQGGYEQYF. CDR3 coding DNA: TGTGCCAGCAGCGCGGGACAGGGTGGCTACGAGCAGTACTTC. Drawing the rest from reference TRBV9 and TRBJ2-7, the complete variable domain is DSGVTQTPKHLITATGQRVTLRCSPRSGDLSVYWYQQSLDQGLQFLIQYYNGEERAKGNILERFSAQQFPDLHSELNLSSLELGDSALYFCASSAGQGGYEQYFGPGTRLTVT.

The chain links TRBV28 to TRBJ2-2; the match to TRBD2 covers 16 bases. J lost 6 bases, V lost 4 bases, and 2 bases had no gene match. CDR1 MDHEN and CDR2 SYDVKM come from the germline V gene. The CDR3 is made up of 16 amino acids. The CDR3 loop is CASSSGLAGGPGELFF. The CDR3 DNA reads TGTGCCAGCAGTTCGGGACTAGCGGGAGGGCCCGGGGAGCTGTTTTTT.

There are a few counts of this clone. The chain uses TRBV6-5 and TRBJ1-1; D unclear. Between the trimmed V and J ends, which lost 4 bases and 2 bases, there was a span of 8 bases. Germline assignment: CDR1 MNHEY and CDR2 SVGAGI. The CDR3 totals 13 residues. CDR3 residues: CASSLQLNTEAFF. The CDR3 DNA reads as TGTGCCAGCAGTTTACAGCTAAACACTGAAGCTTTCTTT.

The chain employs TRBV27 and TRBJ2-2; a possible D gene is TRBD1 (6 bases). The V gene's germline CDR1 is MNHEY and CDR2 SMNVEV (reference sequence). The CDR3 runs 15 residues. Trimming removed 2 bases from V and 1 base from J, with 8 bases in between. In nucleotides, the CDR3 is TGTGCCAGCAGTTTAATGACAGGGAACACCGGGGAGCTGTTTTTT. Its translation: CASSLMTGNTGELFF.

The rearrangement uses TRBV25-1 and TRBJ2-7; 9 nucleotides agree with TRBD1. The CDR3 length is 14 residues. The V segment lost 4 bases and the J segment 6 bases; nucleotides outside the gene matches: 7. Per germline, CDR1 MGHDK and CDR2 SYGVNS. CDR3 DNA: TGTGCCAGCAGTGGATTGGGGACAGGGCGCGAGCAGTACTTC. Protein: CASSGLGTGREQYF.

V gene TRBV6-5 combines with J gene TRBJ2-3, with D uncertain. The CDR3 sequence is 15 residues long. V was pared by 0 bases and J by 1 base, with 8 bases between. CDR1 is MNHEY, CDR2 SVGAGI, per germline. The CDR3 region has the DNA TGTGCCAGCAGTTACTCCCCGAGCGGCACAGATACGCAGTATTTT. Protein: CASSYSPSGTDTQYF.

This chain links TRBV27 with TRBJ2-1; 8 bases match TRBD2. V trimming: 4 bases; J trimming: 4 bases; junction bases outside the gene matches: 9. The CDR3 totals 16 residues. Germline lookup yields CDR1 MNHEY and CDR2 SMNVEV (reference sequence). CDR3 in DNA: TGTGCCAGCAGTTCATTAGCGGGGCCCCGTTACAATGAGCAGTTCTTC. It encodes CASSSLAGPRYNEQFF.

The genes are TRBV29-1 and TRBJ1-1, with TRBD1 matching 9 bases. The germline CDR1 and CDR2 sequences are SQVTM and ANQGSEA. V shed 5 bases and J 6 bases; nucleotides not matched to a gene: 16. The CDR3 sequence is 16 residues long. The CDR3 bases are TGCAGCGTTTACGTCCCGGGACAGGGAAGCTATGCTGAAGCTTTCTTT. Encoded protein: CSVYVPGQGSYAEAFF. The variable domain in full, completed from reference TRBV29-1 and TRBJ1-1, reads SAVISQKPSRDICQRGTSLTIQCQVDSQVTMMFWYRQQPGQSLTLIATANQGSEATYESGFVIDKFPISRPNLTFSTLTVSNMSPEDSSIYLCSVYVPGQGSYAEAFFGQGTRLTVV.

A note on this clone: The same CDR3 also results from other DNA sequences found in this sample. The chain has TRBV13 and TRBJ1-1; tentative D call: TRBD1 (6 bases). Germline CDR1 and CDR2: PRHDT and FYEKMQ (reference sequence). V dropped 3 bases and J dropped 3 bases, with 8 bases sitting between them. This CDR3 region has 13 residues. This CDR3 reads CASSFTGYTEAFF. The CDR3 DNA reads TGTGCCAGCAGCTTCACAGGGTACACTGAAGCTTTCTTT. The full variable domain, its missing parts supplied by reference TRBV13 and TRBJ1-1, is AAGVIQSPRHLIKEKRETATLKCYPIPRHDTVYWYQQGPGQDPQFLISFYEKMQSDKGSIPDRFSAQQFSDYHSELNMSSLELGDSALYFCASSFTGYTEAFFGQGTRLTVV.

The genes are TRBV7-9 and TRBJ1-2; D call uncertain. Germline assignment: CDR1 SEHNR and CDR2 FQNEAQ (reference sequence). V was cut by 7 bases and J by 8 bases, with 14 bases left in between. The CDR3 is 12 residues long. The CDR3 nucleotides read TGTGCCAGCACCTCCCGAGGGTACGGCTACACCTTC. Translated, it gives CASTSRGYGYTF.

This chain connects TRBV11-2 to TRBJ2-7; maybe TRBD2 (6 bases). The CDR3 is made up of 15 amino acids. The germline V gene has CDR1 SGHAT and CDR2 FQNNGV. Deletions cut 1 base from V and 4 bases from J, with 14 bases between. DNA for the CDR3: TGTGCCAGCAGCTTAGGAGGGACTGGCTTTTACGAGCAGTACTTC. Translation: CASSLGGTGFYEQYF.

The chain has TRBV28 and TRBJ2-7; tentatively, D is TRBD1 (5 bases). The V gene lost 7 bases and the J gene lost 2 bases, with 21 bases spanning the gap. The CDR3 extends over 16 amino acids. The V gene's germline CDR1 is MDHEN and CDR2 SYDVKM. This chain's CDR3 is CASNSPGHPIAYEQYF. CDR3 DNA: TGTGCCAGCAATAGCCCAGGACATCCCATCGCCTACGAGCAGTACTTC. Full variable domain (rest looked up from reference TRBV28 and TRBJ2-7): DVKVTQSSRYLVKRTGEKVFLECVQDMDHENMFWYRQDPGLGLRLIYFSYDVKMKEKGDIPEGYSVSREKKERFSLILESASTNQTSMYLCASNSPGHPIAYEQYFGPGTRLTVT.

This clone was observed at least ten times. V usage is TRBV6-1 and J usage is TRBJ2-2; D not resolved. The CDR3 is made up of 15 amino acids. Germline-derived CDR1 and CDR2 are MNHNS and SASEGT. Trimming removed 1 base from V and 2 bases from J, with 8 bases in between. The DNA for the CDR3 is TGTGCCAGCAGTGAAGGCCCCGATAACACCGGGGAGCTGTTTTTT. It yields the protein CASSEGPDNTGELFF.

The chain joins TRBV27 to TRBJ2-1; D unresolved. This CDR3 comprises 17 residues. Trimming cost V 2 bases and J 0 bases, with 14 bases left between them. Germline-derived CDR1 and CDR2 are MNHEY and SMNVEV (reference sequence). CDR3 DNA: TGTGCCAGCAGTTTAGTAATAGCCCCCTACTCCTACAATGAGCAGTTCTTC. It translates to CASSLVIAPYSYNEQFF.

The rearrangement joins TRBV1 to TRBJ1-6. TRBV1 represents a pseudogene. The CDR3 is made up of 11 amino acids. CDR3 coding DNA: TGCACCAAAAGGGTGAATTCACCCCTCCACTTT. It specifies CTKRVNSPLHF.

The chain employs TRBV4-1 and TRBJ1-4, with 7 nucleotides matching TRBD1. V shed 0 bases and J 0 bases; nucleotides not matched to a gene: 7. CDR3 length: 18 amino acids. Germline lookup yields CDR1 MGHRA and CDR2 YSYEKL. The CDR3 nucleotides read TGCGCCAGCAGCCAAGATAGTTTAGGGGGCGCAACTAATGAAAAACTGTTTTTT. Translating gives CASSQDSLGGATNEKLFF.

The chain uses TRBV4-2 and TRBJ2-7; D is ambiguous. V lost 0 bases and J 0 bases, leaving 6 bases between the germline ends. Germline V CDR1 and CDR2: LGHNA, YNFKEQ. CDR3 length: 14 residues. CDR3 residues: CASSQELSSYEQYF. The CDR3 DNA is TGTGCCAGCAGCCAAGAACTGAGCTCCTACGAGCAGTACTTC.

This clone was observed a few times. The V call is TRBV7-8, the J call TRBJ1-4; no reliable D call. The V and J ends lost 5 bases and 0 bases respectively, with 10 bases between them. Germline CDR1 reads SGHVS; CDR2 reads FQNEAQ. There are 15 residues in the CDR3. The CDR3 DNA reads TGTGCCAGCAGCCGTACGGAAGCAACTAATGAAAAACTGTTTTTT. Its translation is CASSRTEATNEKLFF. The full variable domain, completed using reference TRBV7-8 and TRBJ1-4, is GAGVSQSPRYKVAKRGQDVALRCDPISGHVSLFWYQQALGQGPEFLTYFQNEAQLDKSGLPSDRFFAERPEGSVSTLKIQRTQQEDSAVYLCASSRTEATNEKLFFGSGTQLSVL.

The chain combines TRBV19 with TRBJ2-3; 7 bases match TRBD1. CDR1 LNHDA and CDR2 SQIVND come from the germline V gene (reference sequence). The CDR3 spans 17 residues. With 4 bases clipped from V and 0 bases from J, the junction kept 10 bases outside the gene matches. For the CDR3, the DNA is TGTGCCAGTAGTACCCTGACAGGGCCCCCAAGCACAGATACGCAGTATTTT. This codes for CASSTLTGPPSTDTQYF. Using reference TRBV19 and TRBJ2-3 for the parts outside the CDR3, the full variable domain is DGGITQSPKYLFRKEGQNVTLSCEQNLNHDAMYWYRQDPGQGLRLIYYSQIVNDFQKGDIAEGYSVSREKKESFPLTVTSAQKNPTAFYLCASSTLTGPPSTDTQYFGPGTRLTVL.

The rearrangement links TRBV4-2 to TRBJ2-1, with no clear D. Germline V gene lookup returns CDR1 LGHNA and CDR2 YNFKEQ. Trimming cost V 1 base and J 9 bases, with 4 bases left between them. The CDR3 loop spans 11 amino acids. The CDR3 DNA reads TGTGCCAGCAGCCAAGGTGGTGAGCAGTTCTTC. Its protein is CASSQGGEQFF.

The chain is built from TRBV19 and TRBJ1-2; no reliable D call. Germline CDR1 reads LNHDA; CDR2 reads SQIVND (reference sequence). The ends were cut back, 0 bases at V and 3 bases at J, with 14 bases in the middle. This CDR3 contains 16 residues. CDR3 protein: CASSIDAATLHYGYTF. CDR3 coding DNA: TGTGCCAGTAGTATAGACGCCGCGACACTTCACTATGGCTACACCTTC.